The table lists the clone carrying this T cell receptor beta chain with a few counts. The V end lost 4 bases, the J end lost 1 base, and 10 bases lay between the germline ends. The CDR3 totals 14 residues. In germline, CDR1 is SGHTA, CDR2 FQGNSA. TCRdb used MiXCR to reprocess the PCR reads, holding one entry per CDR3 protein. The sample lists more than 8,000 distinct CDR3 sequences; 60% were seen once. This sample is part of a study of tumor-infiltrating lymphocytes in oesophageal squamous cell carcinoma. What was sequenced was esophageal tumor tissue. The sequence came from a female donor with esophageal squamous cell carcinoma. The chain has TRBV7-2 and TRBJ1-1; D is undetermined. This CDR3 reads CASSSYRRNTEAFF. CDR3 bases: TGTGCCAGCAGCTCCTATCGACGGAACACTGAAGCTTTCTTT. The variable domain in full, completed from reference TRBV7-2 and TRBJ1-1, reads GAGVSQSPSNKVTEKGKDVELRCDPISGHTALYWYRQSLGQGLEFLIYFQGNSAPDKSGLPSDRFSAERTGGSVSTLTIQRTQQEDSAVYLCASSSYRRNTEAFFGQGTRLTVV.